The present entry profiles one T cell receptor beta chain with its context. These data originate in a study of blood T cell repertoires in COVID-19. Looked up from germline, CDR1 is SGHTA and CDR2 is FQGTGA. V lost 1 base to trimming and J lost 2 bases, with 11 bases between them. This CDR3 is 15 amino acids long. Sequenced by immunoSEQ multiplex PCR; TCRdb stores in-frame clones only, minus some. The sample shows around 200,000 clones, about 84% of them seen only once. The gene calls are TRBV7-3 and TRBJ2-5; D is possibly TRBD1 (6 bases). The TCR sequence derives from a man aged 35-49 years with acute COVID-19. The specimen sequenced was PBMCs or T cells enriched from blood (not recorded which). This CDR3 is CASSLMGAAQETQYF. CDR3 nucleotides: TGTGCCAGCAGCTTAATGGGGGCAGCTCAAGAGACCCAGTACTTC. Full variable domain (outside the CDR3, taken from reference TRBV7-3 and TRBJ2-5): GAGVSQTPSNKVTEKGKYVELRCDPISGHTALYWYRQSLGQGPEFLIYFQGTGAADDSGLPNDRFFAVRPEGSVSTLKIQRTERGDSAVYLCASSLMGAAQETQYFGPGTRLLVL.